This T cell receptor (beta chain) comes out of a study of early T cells in non-severe SARS-CoV-2 infection. The overall study: RNA in bulk from unsorted whole blood was sequenced, and chains were unpaired.

General study points: Anti-spike CD8 specificities were favored by VDJdb matching, whose results missed private and CD4 specificities.

Concerning this clonotype: Its antigen is unidentified.

From germline, CDR1 is LGHNA and CDR2 YSLEER. The CDR3 loop spans 17 amino acids. Trimming removed 2 bases from V and 0 bases from J, with 15 bases in between. Researchers tagged individual cDNA molecules with unique molecular identifiers. MiXCR, run by TCRdb on the 5' RACE reads, gives a single entry per CDR3 protein. The data hold around 60,000 distinct CDR3 sequences, with approximately 12% observed a single time. The rearrangement links TRBV4-3 to TRBJ2-3; tentatively, D is TRBD1 (6 bases). The clonotype originates from an adult who was a healthcare worker with PCR-confirmed SARS-CoV-2 infection or an uninfected control (not recorded which). Material for sequencing was whole blood. CDR3 DNA sequence: TGCGCCAGCAGCCAAAGGGATAGGGGGTATAGCACAGATACGCAGTATTTT. It yields the protein CASSQRDRGYSTDTQYF.